This T cell receptor (beta chain) was obtained from a study of T cells in Graves' hyperthyroidism and ophthalmopathy. Study-wide results and limits: In validation, the model predicted ophthalmopathy. These predictions came a median about 6.5 months before onset. Ophthalmopathy was distinguished from stable hyperthyroidism by 13 V-J signatures.

Points on this clonotype: No antigen is known for it.

This CDR3 comprises 14 residues. The V gene lost 8 bases and the J gene lost 0 bases, with 17 bases spanning the gap. Germline values: CDR1 GTSNPN, CDR2 SVGIG (reference sequence). RNA transcripts were the template for amplifying TCR beta CDR3 regions. During a first-round RT-PCR of the TCR CDR3, the HTBI primer set was used. A single record per CDR3 protein comes from TCRdb applying MiXCR to the multiplex PCR reads. The sample lists 550,000 to 600,000 distinct CDR3 sequences, 16% occurring once. The patients, who ranged from 18 to 65 in age, presented with newly diagnosed hyperthyroidism lasting under 2 months. Isolation of PBMCs was performed on 8.5 to 10 ml fresh peripheral blood.

The sequenced material came from blood. This receptor was obtained from a woman between 18 and 29 years old with Graves' hyperthyroidism. The chain joins TRBV30 to TRBJ2-7; no clear D. CDR3 residues: CALSRTPPSYEQYF. The CDR3 DNA sequence: TGTGCCCTTTCCCGGACCCCTCCCTCCTACGAGCAGTACTTC.